This is a list of T cell receptor beta chains from one sample in a study of T cell responses to AZD1222 COVID-19 vaccine. Some clones are missing from TCRdb's copy, which holds only in-frame ones; the method was immunoSEQ multiplex PCR. The sample holds 90,000 to 130,000 clones, around 84% seen once. The sample in question was peripheral blood, obtained on day 0 of AZD1222 vaccination. Every receptor here comes from an adult in good health. The CDR3 runs from the conserved cysteine through the conserved F or W. A D gene is named only where the DNA matches it firmly. Size values are once, few and many counts, or a class for expanded clones, and some rows have none.

cdr3_aa: CASSLYQGDYEQYF
cdr3_nt: TGCGCCAGCAGCTTGTATCAGGGGGATTACGAGCAGTACTTC
cdr3_length: 14
d_call: TRBD1
j_call: TRBJ2-7
v_call: TRBV5-1
clone_size: once

cdr3_aa: CASSPRRTENQPQHF
cdr3_nt: TGTGCCAGTAGTCCCCGGAGGACAGAAAATCAGCCCCAGCATTTT
cdr3_length: 15
d_call: .
j_call: TRBJ1-5
v_call: TRBV19
clone_size: .

cdr3_aa: CAISEGPDSLHGYTF
cdr3_nt: TGTGCCATCAGTGAAGGTCCGGACAGTCTCCATGGCTACACCTTC
cdr3_length: 15
d_call: .
j_call: TRBJ1-2
v_call: TRBV10-3
clone_size: .

cdr3_aa: CASPKQDGYEQYF
cdr3_nt: TGTGCCAGCCCCAAACAGGACGGCTACGAGCAGTACTTC
cdr3_length: 13
d_call: .
j_call: TRBJ2-7
v_call: TRBV5-8
clone_size: .

cdr3_aa: CASSPARPPAPGGYTF
cdr3_nt: TGTGCCAGCAGCCCGGCCCGGCCACCCGCACCAGGGGGCTACACCTTC
cdr3_length: 16
d_call: .
j_call: TRBJ1-2
v_call: TRBV7-8
clone_size: .

cdr3_aa: CASSEEIQGLINEKLFF
cdr3_nt: TGTGCCAGCAGTGAAGAAATCCAGGGGCTCATTAATGAAAAACTGTTTTTT
cdr3_length: 17
d_call: .
j_call: TRBJ1-4
v_call: TRBV6-1
clone_size: .

cdr3_aa: CASSPTRVAGISGYTF
cdr3_nt: TGTGCCAGCAGTCCCACCCGGGTCGCCGGGATTAGTGGCTACACCTTC
cdr3_length: 16
d_call: .
j_call: TRBJ1-2
v_call: TRBV6-2/TRBV6-3
clone_size: once

cdr3_aa: CASSIEETQYF
cdr3_nt: TGTGCCAGTAGTATAGAGGAGACCCAGTACTTC
cdr3_length: 11
d_call: .
j_call: TRBJ2-5
v_call: TRBV19
clone_size: .

cdr3_aa: CASRRGGAGELFF
cdr3_nt: TGTGCCAGCAGACGCGGGGGGGCCGGGGAGCTGTTTTTT
cdr3_length: 13
d_call: TRBD2
j_call: TRBJ2-2
v_call: TRBV6-6
clone_size: .

cdr3_aa: CASNRVNYGYTF
cdr3_nt: TGTGCCAGCAACAGAGTTAACTATGGCTACACCTTC
cdr3_length: 12
d_call: .
j_call: TRBJ1-2
v_call: TRBV9
clone_size: .

cdr3_aa: CASTRQGLGTGELFF
cdr3_nt: TGCGCCAGCACTCGCCAGGGACTAGGCACCGGGGAGCTGTTTTTT
cdr3_length: 15
d_call: TRBD2
j_call: TRBJ2-2
v_call: TRBV5-1
clone_size: .

cdr3_aa: CASSRGQGAYEQYF
cdr3_nt: TGTGCCAGCAGCCGCGGACAGGGGGCCTACGAGCAGTACTTC
cdr3_length: 14
d_call: TRBD1
j_call: TRBJ2-7
v_call: TRBV6-5
clone_size: .

cdr3_aa: CASSPARDRMGEQYF
cdr3_nt: TGCGCCAGCAGCCCTGCCCGGGACAGGATGGGCGAGCAGTACTTC
cdr3_length: 15
d_call: TRBD1
j_call: TRBJ2-7
v_call: TRBV4-1
clone_size: .

cdr3_aa: CASREDGQGPGGQYF
cdr3_nt: TGTGCCAGCAGGGAGGATGGACAGGGGCCCGGGGGGCAGTACTTC
cdr3_length: 15
d_call: TRBD1
j_call: TRBJ2-7
v_call: TRBV28
clone_size: .